Listed below are T cell receptor beta chains from one sample, sequenced in a study of T cell repertoires in cytomegalovirus infection. In TCRdb, the reads were re-called with MiXCR into one record per CDR3 protein. This table holds about 740,000 distinct CDR3 sequences, roughly 36% found once. The sample taken for sequencing was PBMCs. The receptors here all came from a human donor in good health (CMV status not recorded). Some clones in this sample may be carry-over from other donors' samples. Each CDR3 is given with its conserved first and last residue. The D gene is left open where the match is weak. Clone size, where shown, is once, few, many, or a class for clones that have expanded.

size,length,D,J,V,DNA,CDR3
once,16,.,TRBJ1-1,TRBV28,TGTGCCAGCAGTTCCCGACAGGACCATTTGAACACTGAAGCTTTCTTT,CASSSRQDHLNTEAFF
.,12,.,TRBJ2-2,TRBV28,TGTGCCAGCCGGTTTGTGGTCGGGGAGCTGTTTTTT,CASRFVVGELFF
few,13,.,TRBJ2-7,TRBV29-1,TGCAGCGTCCTGCTATACATGTCCTACGAGCAGTACTTC,CSVLLYMSYEQYF
.,15,.,TRBJ2-2,TRBV6-5,TGTGCCAGCAGTTGGGCCACCGCGAACACCGGGGAGCTGTTTTTT,CASSWATANTGELFF
few,16,.,TRBJ1-3,TRBV20-1,TGCAGTGCTCCCGGATACCCGACTGCCTCTGGAAACACCATATATTTT,CSAPGYPTASGNTIYF
few,12,.,TRBJ2-7,TRBV10-2,TGCGCCAGCAGTCCCGAGCATTACGAGCAGTACTTC,CASSPEHYEQYF
few,13,.,TRBJ2-7,TRBV7-6,TGTGCCAGCAGCCCGTGGCAGTGGTACGAGCAGTACTTC,CASSPWQWYEQYF
.,14,TRBD1,TRBJ1-5,TRBV27,TGTGCCAGCAGGGGGGACAGTTCCAATAAGCCCCAGCATTTT,CASRGDSSNKPQHF
.,16,TRBD2,TRBJ2-2,TRBV7-8,TGTGCCAGCAGACGCCTAGCGGGGGGCGGCACCGGGGAGCGGTTTTTT,CASRRLAGGGTGERFF
few,14,.,TRBJ1-4,TRBV20-1,TGCAGTGCTAATTCAAGGGGGGGCGCTGAAAAACTGTTTTTT,CSANSRGGAEKLFF
.,14,.,TRBJ2-7,TRBV20-1,TGCAGTGCTAGGGAAGGAGGGCCACTATATGAGCAGTACTTC,CSAREGGPLYEQYF
few,15,TRBD1,TRBJ2-5,TRBV28,TGTGCCAGCAGTTTATTCGGGCGCCCAGGACAGGGTCTCGACTTC,CASSLFGRPGQGLDF
.,15,.,TRBJ1-6,TRBV5-3,TGTGCCAGCAGCTTCTCTCCTGGGGGCAATTCACCCCTCCACTTT,CASSFSPGGNSPLHF
.,13,.,TRBJ1-1,TRBV20-1,TGCAGTGCCCATCCGGACGGAAACACTGAAGCTTTCTTT,CSAHPDGNTEAFF
.,15,.,TRBJ1-4,TRBV7-8,TGTGCCAGCAGCTTAGCGGGGGGCGAGGATGAAAAACTGTTTTTT,CASSLAGGEDEKLFF
few,17,.,TRBJ1-1,TRBV11-1,TGTGCCAGCAGCCCCTGGCCGGGAAGGACAGACGACACTGAAGCTTTCTTT,CASSPWPGRTDDTEAFF
once,16,.,TRBJ1-4,TRBV7-9,TGTGCCAGCAGCTTAGTTCGTGGCAGAGAAAATGAAAAACTGTTTTTT,CASSLVRGRENEKLFF
.,15,.,TRBJ1-2,TRBV12-3/TRBV12-4,TGTGCCAGCAAACTAAGGGGAGTGGAGGGAGCCGGCTACACCTTC,CASKLRGVEGAGYTF
few,16,.,TRBJ2-2,TRBV27,TGTGCCAGCAGTTTTCTGGGGCAGGGGATCACCGGGGAGCTGTTTTTT,CASSFLGQGITGELFF
.,11,.,TRBJ2-7,TRBV29-1,TGCAGCGTTGGCTCCGGGGAAGGGCAGTACTTC,CSVGSGEGQYF
.,14,.,TRBJ1-1,TRBV10-2,TGCGCCAGCAGCTGGCAGAACGGGAACACTGAAGCTTTCTTT,CASSWQNGNTEAFF
few,13,.,TRBJ1-6,TRBV27,TGTGCCAGCAGTTTGGGGAAACATTCACCCCTCCACTTT,CASSLGKHSPLHF
few,13,.,TRBJ2-7,TRBV11-1,TGTGCCAGCAGCCTACTAGCTCTTGGCGAGCAGTACTTC,CASSLLALGEQYF
few,12,.,TRBJ2-3,TRBV2,TGTGCCAGCAGTGAATGGCGGGATACGCAGTATTTT,CASSEWRDTQYF
.,16,.,TRBJ1-4,TRBV10-3,TGTGCCATCAGTGAGGGGGGCCGTGGCCTCGGGGAAAAACTGTTTTTT,CAISEGGRGLGEKLFF
many,14,.,TRBJ2-5,TRBV7-8,TGTGCCAGCAGCCTGTCCGGGGGGCCAGAGACCCAGTACTTC,CASSLSGGPETQYF
few,14,TRBD2,TRBJ2-1,TRBV7-2,TGTGCCAGCAGCCAGGTGGCGGGGGAGAGTCGGCAGTTCTTC,CASSQVAGESRQFF
.,15,TRBD1,TRBJ2-5,TRBV5-4,TGTGCCAGCACTCCGACAGGGGGCGACGGAGAGACCCAGTACTTC,CASTPTGGDGETQYF
.,12,.,TRBJ1-1,TRBV20-1,TGCAGTGCTCCGTCGTCTTCGACTGAAGCTTTCTTT,CSAPSSSTEAFF
.,15,.,TRBJ1-1,TRBV24-1,TGTGCCACCAGTGATTCTCGCCGACGGAACACTGAAGCTTTCTTT,CATSDSRRRNTEAFF
.,12,TRBD1,TRBJ2-7,TRBV30,TGTGCCTGGAGTGCCCAGGGACAGGAACGGTACTTC,CAWSAQGQERYF
few,17,.,TRBJ2-7,TRBV28,TGTGCCAGCAGTTTAACGGCTAGCGCTTTGAGCTCCTACGAGCAGTACTTC,CASSLTASALSSYEQYF
few,16,.,TRBJ1-1,TRBV12-3/TRBV12-4,TGTGCCAGCAGTTCGGGTATCGGCGACCTGAACACTGAAGCTTTCTTT,CASSSGIGDLNTEAFF
few,12,.,TRBJ1-5,TRBV28,TGTGCCAGCAGTCCCCAAGGGACGGCCCAGCATTTT,CASSPQGTAQHF
few,16,.,TRBJ2-2,TRBV11-2,TGTGCCAGCAGCTTAATCAGGTCGCCGAACACCGGGGAGCTGTTTTTT,CASSLIRSPNTGELFF
.,13,TRBD1,TRBJ2-7,TRBV7-2,TGTGCCAGCAGCTTGGACAGGGTCCGTGGGAAGTACTTC,CASSLDRVRGKYF
.,20,TRBD1,TRBJ1-1,TRBV6-2/TRBV6-3,TGTGCCAGCAATCCTCACAGACAGGGCGGCATTAGGGGAACGAACACTGAAGCTTTCTTT,CASNPHRQGGIRGTNTEAFF
.,13,.,TRBJ1-2,TRBV28,TGTGCCAGCAGTTTAGCCAGTCTTTATGGCTACACCTTC,CASSLASLYGYTF
few,13,.,TRBJ2-1,TRBV4-1,TGCGCCAGCAGCCAAGAGCTCCAGCCCACCCAGTTCTTC,CASSQELQPTQFF
.,20,TRBD2,TRBJ2-2,TRBV7-8,TGTGCCAGCAGCTTAGCTAGAGGACTAGCGGGAGGGACAAACACCGGGGAGCTGTTTTTT,CASSLARGLAGGTNTGELFF
.,13,.,TRBJ1-2,TRBV6-5,TGTGCCAGCAGTACGAATTCGGGATTTGGCTACACCTTC,CASSTNSGFGYTF
.,16,.,TRBJ2-2,TRBV7-6,TGTTCCAGCAGTCGGGGAGGGCAGGGGTACACCGGGGAGCTGTTTTTT,CSSSRGGQGYTGELFF
.,16,.,TRBJ2-1,TRBV18,TGTGCCAGCTCGAAGACCGCCGGGACCAACCGCAATGAGCAGTTCTTC,CASSKTAGTNRNEQFF
.,19,TRBD1,TRBJ1-1,TRBV6-2/TRBV6-3,TGTGCCAGCAGTTACACCTCAGGGACAGGGGGAGTGAAGAACACTGAAGCTTTCTTT,CASSYTSGTGGVKNTEAFF
.,15,TRBD2,TRBJ2-7,TRBV12-3/TRBV12-4,TGTGCCAGCAGTTTCGGTCGGGGGGGCTCCTACGAGCAGTACTTC,CASSFGRGGSYEQYF
.,16,TRBD2,TRBJ2-7,TRBV7-8,TGTGCCAGCATCGATAGGACTAGCGGGAGGGATTACGAGCAGTACTTC,CASIDRTSGRDYEQYF
.,14,.,TRBJ1-3,TRBV25-1,TGTGCCAGCAGCCCTCCAGGGGCTGGAAACACCATATATTTT,CASSPPGAGNTIYF
.,14,.,TRBJ1-1,TRBV5-1,TGCGCCAGCAGCTGGGGACGGCCTAACACTGAAGCTTTCTTT,CASSWGRPNTEAFF
few,17,TRBD1,TRBJ2-1,TRBV19,TGTGCCAGTAGTGGGCAGGGGGCCAGTTCCCTTTTTTATGAGCAGTTCTTC,CASSGQGASSLFYEQFF
.,15,.,TRBJ1-1,TRBV14,TGTGCCAGCAGCCCCCCCTGGGGGGTTGGGACTGAAGCTTTCTTT,CASSPPWGVGTEAFF
few,14,.,TRBJ2-7,TRBV6-1,TGTGCCAGCAGTGAAGCTGGCCGAACCTACGAGCAGTACTTC,CASSEAGRTYEQYF
.,13,.,TRBJ1-5,TRBV4-1,TGCGCCAGCAGCCGAGACTTTAATCAGCCCCAGCATTTT,CASSRDFNQPQHF
many,13,.,TRBJ2-3,TRBV7-2,TGTGCCAGCAGGAAAGCGGGCACAGATACGCAGTATTTT,CASRKAGTDTQYF
.,14,TRBD1,TRBJ1-6,TRBV5-1,TGCGCCAGCGGATCCGGGACAGGGTCCTCACCCCTCCACTTT,CASGSGTGSSPLHF
few,15,.,TRBJ1-4,TRBV28,TGTGCCAGCAGTTTATCGGCGGGATTGGGTGAAAAACTGTTTTTT,CASSLSAGLGEKLFF
few,14,.,TRBJ2-1,TRBV18,TGTGCCAGCTCAAAGGGGGATCTCTACAATGAGCAGTTCTTC,CASSKGDLYNEQFF